Listed below are T cell receptor beta chains from one sample, sequenced in a study of OX40 agonist ivuxolimab in advanced cancers. Libraries were prepared by immunoSEQ multiplex PCR; TCRdb keeps only in-frame clonotypes and omits some of them. The data show over 80,000 clones, with roughly 93% seen just once and about 0.3% held by the top ten. Source: CD4+ or CD8+ T cells sorted from blood, taken in a trial of the OX40 agonist ivuxolimab. The receptors derive from an adult with an advanced solid tumor such as melanoma, head and neck, liver or kidney cancer. Each CDR3 is given with its conserved first and last residue. A D gene is named only where the DNA matches it firmly. Clone size, where shown, is once, few, many, or a class for clones that have expanded.

TRBD2,TRBV10-3,.,TRBJ2-2,CAISLGGSGSGDTGELFF,TGTGCCATCAGTTTGGGTGGTAGCGGGAGTGGTGACACCGGGGAGCTGTTTTTT
.,TRBV4-1,once,TRBJ1-2,CASSQMTGTAYGYTF,TGCGCCAGCAGCCAGATGACCGGGACGGCCTATGGCTACACCTTC
.,TRBV7-2,.,TRBJ2-1,CASSLGSSYNEQFF,TGTGCCAGCAGCTTAGGGAGTTCCTACAATGAGCAGTTCTTC
TRBD1,TRBV9,.,TRBJ1-3,CASSERDRVTAGNTIYF,TGTGCCAGCAGCGAACGGGACAGGGTTACTGCTGGAAACACCATATATTTT
TRBD2,TRBV7-9,.,TRBJ2-1,CASSLDGGDWNNEQFF,TGTGCCAGCAGCTTAGATGGGGGGGACTGGAACAATGAGCAGTTCTTC
.,TRBV7-2,.,TRBJ2-7,CASSLALPGALGDEQYF,TGTGCCAGCAGCTTAGCGCTCCCAGGGGCCTTGGGGGACGAGCAGTACTTC
TRBD1,TRBV6-6,.,TRBJ2-7,CASSYYGQGARGEQYF,TGTGCCAGCAGTTACTATGGACAGGGGGCCCGTGGGGAGCAGTACTTC
.,TRBV18,once,TRBJ1-1,CASSHSFGDAFF,TGTGCCAGCTCACACTCCTTTGGGGATGCTTTCTTT
TRBD1,TRBV2,.,TRBJ2-2,CASRQGWNTGELFF,TGTGCCAGCCGACAGGGGTGGAACACCGGGGAGCTGTTTTTT
TRBD2,TRBV5-8,.,TRBJ2-1,CASSYTGTSGSGNEQFF,TGTGCCAGCAGCTATACCGGGACTAGCGGGAGTGGGAATGAGCAGTTCTTC
.,TRBV7-8,.,TRBJ2-1,CASSPRTFSSYNEQFF,TGTGCCAGCAGCCCCCGGACTTTTAGCTCCTACAATGAGCAGTTCTTC
.,TRBV6-1,.,TRBJ2-7,CASGRDNLYEQYF,TGTGCCAGCGGCCGGGACAACCTCTACGAGCAGTACTTC
.,TRBV11-3,.,TRBJ2-1,CASSLVSTSFHEQFF,TGTGCCAGCAGCTTAGTTTCGACTAGTTTCCATGAGCAGTTCTTC
.,TRBV7-3,.,TRBJ1-1,CASSLMGGRATEAFF,TGTGCCAGCAGCTTAATGGGGGGCCGTGCCACTGAAGCTTTCTTT
TRBD2,TRBV6-6,.,TRBJ2-1,CASSYDLAGVEQFF,TGTGCCAGCAGTTACGATCTAGCGGGAGTGGAGCAGTTCTTC
.,TRBV7-2,.,TRBJ2-5,CASTQRVGTGETQYF,TGTGCCAGCACCCAGAGGGTTGGGACGGGGGAGACCCAGTACTTC
TRBD1,TRBV5-1,.,TRBJ1-1,CASSQDRARNTEAFF,TGCGCCAGCAGCCAGGACAGGGCTCGGAACACTGAAGCTTTCTTT
.,TRBV11-3,.,TRBJ2-7,CASSLSGFGYEQYF,TGTGCCAGCAGCTTGAGCGGGTTCGGCTACGAGCAGTACTTC
.,TRBV5-5,.,TRBJ2-2,CASSLFHANTGELFF,TGTGCCAGCAGCTTGTTCCACGCTAACACCGGGGAGCTGTTTTTT
TRBD2,TRBV7-2,.,TRBJ2-4,CASSLVGGALAGGQNIQYF,TGTGCCAGCAGCTTAGTGGGCGGGGCTCTAGCGGGAGGACAAAACATTCAGTACTTC
.,TRBV28,.,TRBJ1-5,CASSLGGGGQPQHF,TGTGCCAGCAGTTTGGGAGGGGGAGGCCAGCCCCAGCATTTT
TRBD1,TRBV28,once,TRBJ2-7,CASRIQGASYEQYF,TGTGCCAGCAGGATACAGGGGGCTAGTTACGAGCAGTACTTC
.,TRBV25-1,.,TRBJ1-5,CASSEAGTGQPQHF,TGTGCCAGCAGTGAAGCGGGAACAGGGCAGCCCCAGCATTTT
TRBD1,TRBV5-4,.,TRBJ2-2,CASQGVSELNTGELFF,TGTGCCAGCCAGGGGGTCTCCGAGCTCAACACCGGGGAGCTGTTTTTT
.,TRBV19,.,TRBJ2-5,CASSPLRESGETQYF,TGTGCCAGTAGTCCCCTCAGGGAGTCTGGGGAGACCCAGTACTTC
.,TRBV6-1,.,TRBJ2-4,CASSGPGQNIQYF,TGTGCCAGCAGCGGCCCCGGCCAAAACATTCAGTACTTC
TRBD2,TRBV5-5,.,TRBJ2-7,CASSLVSSGSRYF,TGTGCCAGCAGCTTGGTTTCTAGCGGGAGCAGGTACTTC
TRBD1,TRBV6-1,once,TRBJ1-4,CASRTGGENEKLFF,TGTGCCAGCAGGACAGGGGGCGAGAATGAAAAACTGTTTTTT
TRBD2,TRBV4-1,.,TRBJ2-7,CASSPRTGGYEQYF,TGCGCCAGCAGCCCACGGACGGGGGGCTACGAGCAGTACTTC
.,TRBV19,.,TRBJ2-7,CASSIDVGVPSREQYF,TGTGCCAGTAGTATAGATGTGGGGGTTCCCTCCCGCGAGCAGTACTTC
TRBD1,TRBV11-2,.,TRBJ1-1,CASSPRDRRNTEAFF,TGTGCCAGCAGCCCGCGGGACAGGAGGAACACTGAAGCTTTCTTT
.,TRBV28,.,TRBJ1-5,CASSLFSNQPQHF,TGTGCCAGCAGTTTATTTAGCAATCAGCCCCAGCATTTT